The clone carrying this TCR beta chain was detected once. The CDR3 has 14 residues. Germline V gene lookup returns CDR1 LNHDA and CDR2 SQIVND (reference sequence). V dropped 1 base and J dropped 5 bases, with 12 bases sitting between them. This entry comes from a study of T cell changes during pregnancy in multiple sclerosis. Clones were sequenced by immunoSEQ multiplex PCR, and TCRdb holds only the in-frame ones, with some missing. This sample carries around 30,000 clones, approximately 90% of them seen once, and the ten largest clones take about 4.5%. The source is a female donor with multiple sclerosis, enrolled in a pregnancy study. The gene calls are TRBV19 and TRBJ2-7; no reliable D call. The sample consisted of CD8+ T cells from peripheral blood mononuclear cells, taken in the second trimester of pregnancy. The CDR3: CASSIVGVRDEQYF. The CDR3 bases are TGTGCCAGTAGTATAGTAGGTGTTCGGGACGAGCAGTACTTC.